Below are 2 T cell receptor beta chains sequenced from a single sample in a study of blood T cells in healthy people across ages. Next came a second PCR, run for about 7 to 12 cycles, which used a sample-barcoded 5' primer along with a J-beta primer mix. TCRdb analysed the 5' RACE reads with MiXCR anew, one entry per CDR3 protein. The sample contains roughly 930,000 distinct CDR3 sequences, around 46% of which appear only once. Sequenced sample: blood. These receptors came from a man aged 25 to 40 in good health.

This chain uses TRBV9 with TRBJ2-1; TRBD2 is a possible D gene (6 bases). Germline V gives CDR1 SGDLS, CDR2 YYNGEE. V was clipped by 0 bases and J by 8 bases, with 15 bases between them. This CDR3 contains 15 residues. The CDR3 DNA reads TGTGCCAGCAGCGTAGATAACCCCGGCGGGGATGAGCAGTTCTTC. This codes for CASSVDNPGGDEQFF.

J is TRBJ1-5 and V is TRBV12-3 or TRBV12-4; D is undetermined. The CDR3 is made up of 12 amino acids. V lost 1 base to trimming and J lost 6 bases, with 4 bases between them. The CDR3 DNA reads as TGTGCCAGCAGTTTAGTAGCTCAGCCCCAGCATTTT. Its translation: CASSLVAQPQHF.